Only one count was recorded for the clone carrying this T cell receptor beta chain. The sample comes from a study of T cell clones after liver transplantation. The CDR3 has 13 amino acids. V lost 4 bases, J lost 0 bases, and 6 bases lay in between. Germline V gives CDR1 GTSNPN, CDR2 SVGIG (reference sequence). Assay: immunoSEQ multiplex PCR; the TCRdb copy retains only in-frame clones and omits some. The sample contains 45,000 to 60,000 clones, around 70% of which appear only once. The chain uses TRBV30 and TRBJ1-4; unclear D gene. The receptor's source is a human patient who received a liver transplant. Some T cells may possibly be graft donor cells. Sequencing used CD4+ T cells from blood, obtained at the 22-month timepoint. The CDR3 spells CAWKQSTNEKLFF. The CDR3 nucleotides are TGTGCCTGGAAACAGTCAACTAATGAAAAACTGTTTTTT.